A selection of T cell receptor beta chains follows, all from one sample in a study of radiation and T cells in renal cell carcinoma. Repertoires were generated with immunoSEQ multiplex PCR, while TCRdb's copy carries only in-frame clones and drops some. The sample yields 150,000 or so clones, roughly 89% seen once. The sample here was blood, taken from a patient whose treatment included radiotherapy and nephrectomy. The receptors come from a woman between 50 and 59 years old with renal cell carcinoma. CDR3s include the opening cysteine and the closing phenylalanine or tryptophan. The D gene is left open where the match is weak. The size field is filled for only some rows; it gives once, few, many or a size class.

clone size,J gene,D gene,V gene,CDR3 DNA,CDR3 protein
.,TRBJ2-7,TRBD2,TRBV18,TGTGCCAGCTCACCAGGGAGGGTTCTTGTAGGGGAGCAGTACTTC,CASSPGRVLVGEQYF
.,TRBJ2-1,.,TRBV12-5,TGTGCTAGTGGTTTGAACAGGGATGGTCAGTTCTTC,CASGLNRDGQFF
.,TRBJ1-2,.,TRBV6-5,TGTGCCAGCAGACCCGGAGGGTTGGATGGCTACACCTTC,CASRPGGLDGYTF
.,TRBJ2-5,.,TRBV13,TGTGCCAGCAGCTTCCAGAGTTCAGAGACCCAGTACTTC,CASSFQSSETQYF
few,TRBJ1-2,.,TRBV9,TGTGCCAGCAGCGTGTTCCCAGGAGGAGAGGGGGGCTACACCTTC,CASSVFPGGEGGYTF
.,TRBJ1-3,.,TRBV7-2,TGTGCCAGCAGCCCTGGCAGGGCCGCCTCTGGAAACACCATATATTTT,CASSPGRAASGNTIYF
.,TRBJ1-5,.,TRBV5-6,TGTGCCAGCAGCGCGGACGGCAATCAGCCCCAGCATTTT,CASSADGNQPQHF
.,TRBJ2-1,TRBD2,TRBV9,TGTGCCAGCAGCCCCCAGACGGGACTAGCGGGGGGGAGCTCCTACAATGAGCAGTTCTTC,CASSPQTGLAGGSSYNEQFF
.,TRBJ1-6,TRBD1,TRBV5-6,TGTGCCAGCAGCCGTGTCGGATGGACAGGGGGCGGTTCACCCCTCCACTTT,CASSRVGWTGGGSPLHF
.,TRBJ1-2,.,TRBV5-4,TGTGCCAGCAGTAGGCGGGACACAACTAACTATGGCTACACCTTC,CASSRRDTTNYGYTF
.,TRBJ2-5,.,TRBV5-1,TGCGCCAGCAGTTGGGGGGAAGATTCCCAAGAGACCCAGTACTTC,CASSWGEDSQETQYF
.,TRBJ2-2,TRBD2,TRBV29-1,TGCAGCGTTGTAGCGGGGAGCTCGAACACCGGGGAGCTGTTTTTT,CSVVAGSSNTGELFF
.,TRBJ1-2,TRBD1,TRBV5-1,TGCGCCAGCAGCCCGTCCCGGGACAGGGGAGGCTATGGCTACACCTTC,CASSPSRDRGGYGYTF